This TCR beta chain was captured in a study of T cells in Graves' hyperthyroidism and ophthalmopathy. This clonotype was observed at least ten times. The target antigen is unknown. Findings of the study overall: It was a median about seven months before onset that the model predicted ophthalmopathy. Clonotypes that were expanded in thyroid above 0.001 mostly appeared in blood too.

Amplified regions were TCR beta CDR3 sequences from RNA transcripts. With the HTBI primer set, the TCR CDR3 went through a first round of RT-PCR. TCRdb reprocessed the multiplex PCR reads with MiXCR, giving one entry per CDR3 protein. The sample has approximately 630,000 distinct CDR3 sequences, under 20% seen once. These patients, aged 18 to 65, had recently diagnosed hyperthyroidism lasting under 2 months. Uncontrolled infection, other autoimmune disease, pregnancy or lactation barred patients from enrollment. The sequenced sample was blood. The receptor comes from a woman aged 25 to 39 with Graves' hyperthyroidism.

In DNA, the CDR3 is TGTGCCAGCAGTTTAAACCGGCCCCGGGGAATGAACACTGAAGCTTTCTTT. This gives the protein CASSLNRPRGMNTEAFF. The V call is TRBV28, the J call TRBJ1-1; D is uncertain. CDR1 MDHEN and CDR2 SYDVKM come from the germline V gene. V was pared by 2 bases and J by 0 bases, with 16 bases between. The CDR3 spans 17 residues.